This T cell receptor (beta chain) was documented in a study of brain T cells in children with intractable seizures. Notes on the study in general: Pre-surgery blood may have been undersampled, hiding some clones.

Repertoires were generated with immunoSEQ multiplex PCR, while TCRdb's copy carries only in-frame clones and drops some. The sample comprises about 320,000 clones, more than 85% of which are singletons, and roughly 5.7% rests with the top ten. This clone has a single count. No antigen is known for it. Documented time point: blood from clinic visit 5 months post-surgery; TSC patient then seizure free. Surgery cases with the highest brain T cell transcript signatures were chosen for sequencing. Before surgery, patients took at least one anti-epileptic drug. V was pared by 0 bases and J by 2 bases, with 6 bases of the junction left unmatched. CDR3 length: 16 amino acids. The germline V gene encodes CDR1 MGHRA and CDR2 YSYEKL.

The receptor was isolated from a boy younger than two with tuberous sclerosis and intractable seizures. This sample comprised peripheral blood, obtained approximately 5 months after surgery. The gene calls are TRBV4-1 and TRBJ2-7; 8 nucleotides align to TRBD1. The CDR3 spells CASSQDGETGAYEQYF. As DNA, the CDR3 is TGCGCCAGCAGCCAAGATGGGGAGACAGGGGCCTACGAGCAGTACTTC.